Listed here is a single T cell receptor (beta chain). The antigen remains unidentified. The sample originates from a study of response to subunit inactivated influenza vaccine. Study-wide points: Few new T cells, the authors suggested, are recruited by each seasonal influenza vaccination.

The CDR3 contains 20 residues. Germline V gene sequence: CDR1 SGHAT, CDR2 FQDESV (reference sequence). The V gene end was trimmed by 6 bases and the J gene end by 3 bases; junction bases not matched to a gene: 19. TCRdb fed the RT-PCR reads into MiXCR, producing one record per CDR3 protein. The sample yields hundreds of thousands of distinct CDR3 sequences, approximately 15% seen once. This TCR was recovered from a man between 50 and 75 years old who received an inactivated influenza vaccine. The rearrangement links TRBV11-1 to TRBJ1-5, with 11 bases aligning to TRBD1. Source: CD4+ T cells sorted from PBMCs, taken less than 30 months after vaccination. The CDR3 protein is CASRRQGQGAASRINQPQHF. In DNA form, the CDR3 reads TGTGCCAGCAGGCGTCAAGGACAGGGGGCGGCTTCGAGGATCAATCAGCCCCAGCATTTT.